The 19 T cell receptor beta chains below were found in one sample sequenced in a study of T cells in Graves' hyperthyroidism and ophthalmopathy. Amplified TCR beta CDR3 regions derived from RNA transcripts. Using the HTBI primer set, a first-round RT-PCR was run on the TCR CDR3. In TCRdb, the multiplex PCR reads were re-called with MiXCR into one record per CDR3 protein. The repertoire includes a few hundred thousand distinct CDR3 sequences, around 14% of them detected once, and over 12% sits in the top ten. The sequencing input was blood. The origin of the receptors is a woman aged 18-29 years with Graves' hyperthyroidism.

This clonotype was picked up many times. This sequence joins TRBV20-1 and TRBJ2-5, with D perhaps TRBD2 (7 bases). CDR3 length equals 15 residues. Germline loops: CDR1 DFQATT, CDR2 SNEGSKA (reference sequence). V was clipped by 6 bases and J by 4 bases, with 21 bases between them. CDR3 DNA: TGCAGTGCCCCGAACAGGGCCCCGGGAGGAGAGACCCAGTACTTC. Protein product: CSAPNRAPGGETQYF.

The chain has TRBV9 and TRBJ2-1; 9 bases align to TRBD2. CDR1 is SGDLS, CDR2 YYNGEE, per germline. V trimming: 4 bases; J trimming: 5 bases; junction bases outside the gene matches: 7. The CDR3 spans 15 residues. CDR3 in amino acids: CASSPSGAAHNEQFF. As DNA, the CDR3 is TGTGCCAGCAGCCCTAGCGGGGCGGCCCACAATGAGCAGTTCTTC.

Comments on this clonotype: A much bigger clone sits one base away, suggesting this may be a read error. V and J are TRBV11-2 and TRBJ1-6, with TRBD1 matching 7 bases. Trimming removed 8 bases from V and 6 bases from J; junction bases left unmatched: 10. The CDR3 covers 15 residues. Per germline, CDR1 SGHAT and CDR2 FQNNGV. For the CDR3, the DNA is TGTGCCAGCGGCTCGCCGACAGGGTCTAATTCACCCCTCCACTTT. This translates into CASGSPTGSNSPLHF.

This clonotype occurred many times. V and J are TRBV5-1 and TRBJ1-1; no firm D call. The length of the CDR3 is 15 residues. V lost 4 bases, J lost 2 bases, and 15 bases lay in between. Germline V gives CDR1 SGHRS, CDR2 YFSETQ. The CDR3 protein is CASSNSIAGNTEAFF. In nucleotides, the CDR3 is TGCGCCAGCAGCAACTCGATAGCAGGTAACACTGAAGCTTTCTTT.

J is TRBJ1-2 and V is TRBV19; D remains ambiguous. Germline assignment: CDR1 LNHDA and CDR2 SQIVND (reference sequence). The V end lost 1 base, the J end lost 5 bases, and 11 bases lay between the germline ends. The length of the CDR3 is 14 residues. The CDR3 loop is CASSIGPGYYGYTF. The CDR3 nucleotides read TGTGCCAGTAGTATAGGCCCCGGATATTATGGCTACACCTTC.

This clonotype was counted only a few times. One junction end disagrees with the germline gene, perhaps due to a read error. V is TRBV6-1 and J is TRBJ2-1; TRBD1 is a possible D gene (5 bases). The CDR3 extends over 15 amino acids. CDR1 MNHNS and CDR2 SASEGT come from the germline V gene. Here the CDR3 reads CVSRPDSYLGNEQFF. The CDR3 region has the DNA TGTGTCAGCAGACCCGACAGTTACCTCGGGAATGAGCAGTTCTTC.

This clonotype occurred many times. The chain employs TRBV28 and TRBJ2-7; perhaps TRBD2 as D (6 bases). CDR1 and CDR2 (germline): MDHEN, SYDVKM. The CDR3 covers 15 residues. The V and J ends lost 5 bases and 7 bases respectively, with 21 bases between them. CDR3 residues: CASSPPGLGIFEQYF. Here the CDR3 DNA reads TGTGCCAGCAGTCCCCCGGGACTGGGGATCTTTGAGCAGTACTTC.

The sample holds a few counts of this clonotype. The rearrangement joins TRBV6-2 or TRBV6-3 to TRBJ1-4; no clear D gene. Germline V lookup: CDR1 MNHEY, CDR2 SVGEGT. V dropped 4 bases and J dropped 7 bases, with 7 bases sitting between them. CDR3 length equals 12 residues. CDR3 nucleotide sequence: TGTGCCAGCAGTTTCTCAAGTGAAAAACTGTTTTTT. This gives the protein CASSFSSEKLFF.

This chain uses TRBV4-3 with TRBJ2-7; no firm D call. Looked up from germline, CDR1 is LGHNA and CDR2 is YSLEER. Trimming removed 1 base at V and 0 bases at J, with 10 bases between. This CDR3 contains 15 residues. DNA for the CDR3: TGCGCCAGCAGCCAAGCGGTTTCCTCCTCCTACGAGCAGTACTTC. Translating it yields CASSQAVSSSYEQYF.

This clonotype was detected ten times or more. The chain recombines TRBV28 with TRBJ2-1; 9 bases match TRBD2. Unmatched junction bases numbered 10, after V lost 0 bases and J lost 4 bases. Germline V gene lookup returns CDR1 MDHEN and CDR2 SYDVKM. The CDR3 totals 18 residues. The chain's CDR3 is CASSLWAGLAGAYNEQFF. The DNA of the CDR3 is TGTGCCAGCAGTTTATGGGCCGGGTTAGCGGGAGCATACAATGAGCAGTTCTTC.

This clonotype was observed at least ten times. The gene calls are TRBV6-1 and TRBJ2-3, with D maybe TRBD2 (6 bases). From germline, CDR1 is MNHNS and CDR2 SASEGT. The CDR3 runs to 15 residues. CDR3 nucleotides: TGTGCTACCCGGAGGGAACGATATAGCACAGATACGCAGTATTTT. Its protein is CATRRERYSTDTQYF.

CDR3 loop: CASSYTSGYGYTF. CDR3 nucleotides: TGTGCCAGCAGTTATACATCGGGCTATGGCTACACCTTC. This sequence joins TRBV6-1 and TRBJ1-2; D unresolved. V was trimmed by 5 bases and J by 4 bases, leaving 11 bases between them. The CDR3 runs 13 residues. Germline V gene sequence: CDR1 MNHNS, CDR2 SASEGT.

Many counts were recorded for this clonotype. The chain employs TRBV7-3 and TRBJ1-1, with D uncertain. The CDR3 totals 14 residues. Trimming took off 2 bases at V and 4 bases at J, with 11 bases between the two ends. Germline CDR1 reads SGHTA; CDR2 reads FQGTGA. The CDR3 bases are TGTGCCAGCAGCTTATCCTCCAAACTCACTGAAGCTTTCTTT. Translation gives CASSLSSKLTEAFF.

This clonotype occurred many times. The CDR3: CSVLGTGEIYGYTF. In nucleotides, the CDR3 is TGCAGCGTCCTCGGGACAGGGGAAATCTATGGCTACACCTTC. The genes are TRBV29-1 and TRBJ1-2; TRBD1 matches at 10 bases. The CDR3 covers 14 residues. The V and J ends lost 6 bases and 4 bases, in that order; junction bases with no gene match: 8. Germline V gene sequence: CDR1 SQVTM, CDR2 ANQGSEA.

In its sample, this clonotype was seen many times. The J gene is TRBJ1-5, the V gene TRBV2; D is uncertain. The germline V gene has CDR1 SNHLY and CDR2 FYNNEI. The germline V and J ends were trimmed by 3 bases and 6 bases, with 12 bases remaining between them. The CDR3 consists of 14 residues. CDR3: CASSEVVVGQPQHF. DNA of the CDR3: TGTGCCAGCAGTGAGGTGGTCGTGGGTCAGCCCCAGCATTTT.

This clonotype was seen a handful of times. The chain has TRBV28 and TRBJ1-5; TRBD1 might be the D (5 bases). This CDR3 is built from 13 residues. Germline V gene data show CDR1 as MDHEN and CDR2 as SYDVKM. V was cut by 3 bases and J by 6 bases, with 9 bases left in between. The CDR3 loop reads CASSFRGIQPQHF. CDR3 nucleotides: TGTGCCAGCAGTTTTCGGGGCATTCAGCCCCAGCATTTT.

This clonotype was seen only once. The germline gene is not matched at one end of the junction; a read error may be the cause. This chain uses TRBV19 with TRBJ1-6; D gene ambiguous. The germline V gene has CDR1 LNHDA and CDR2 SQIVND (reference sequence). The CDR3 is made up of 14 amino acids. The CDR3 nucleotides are TGTGCCAGTAGTATTGGACTACATAATTCATCCCTCCACTTT. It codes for CASSIGLHNSSLHF.

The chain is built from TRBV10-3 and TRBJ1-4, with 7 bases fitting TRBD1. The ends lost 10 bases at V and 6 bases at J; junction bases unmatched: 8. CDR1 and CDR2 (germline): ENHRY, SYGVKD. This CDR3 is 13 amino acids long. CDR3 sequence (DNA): TGTGCCACAAAGACAGGGATCGATGAAAAACTGTTTTTT. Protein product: CATKTGIDEKLFF.

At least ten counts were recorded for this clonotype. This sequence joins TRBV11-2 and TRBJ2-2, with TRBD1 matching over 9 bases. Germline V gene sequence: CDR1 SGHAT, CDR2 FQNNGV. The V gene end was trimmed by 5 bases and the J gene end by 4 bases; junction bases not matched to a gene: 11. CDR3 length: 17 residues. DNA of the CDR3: TGTGCCAGCAGCGGGCCGACAGGGGGATATAGCACCGGGGAGCTGTTTTTT. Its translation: CASSGPTGGYSTGELFF.